This passage covers 32 T cell receptor beta chains from one sample sequenced in a study of T cells of healthy individuals. TCRdb redid the calling of the 5' RACE reads with MiXCR, one entry per CDR3 protein. The repertoire holds approximately 58,000 distinct CDR3 sequences, with under 15% as singletons. All receptors derive from a human donor in good health.

The CDR3 reads CSVPRDSSYNEQFF. The CDR3 DNA reads as TGCAGCGTTCCCCGGGATAGCTCCTACAATGAGCAGTTCTTC. The chain carries TRBV29-1 and TRBJ2-1; perhaps TRBD2 as D (5 bases). Trimming took 5 bases from V and 0 from J, leaving 11 bases between them. CDR1 is SQVTM and CDR2 is ANQGSEA in the germline V gene. The CDR3 has 14 residues.

This clonotype was observed at least ten times. The DNA of the CDR3 is TGTGCCATCAGTGGTATAGCGGGAACCCACAATGAGCAGTTCTTC. This encodes CAISGIAGTHNEQFF. The rearrangement links TRBV10-3 to TRBJ2-1; 8 positions agree with TRBD2. J was trimmed by 5 bases and V by 4 bases; bases with no gene match: 7. Germline V gives CDR1 ENHRY, CDR2 SYGVKD. CDR3 length: 15 amino acids.

This clonotype was observed a handful of times. The chain couples TRBV6-1 to TRBJ2-5, with 7 bases aligning to TRBD1. The CDR3 consists of 14 residues. With 4 bases clipped from V and 2 bases from J, the junction kept 4 bases outside the gene matches. Germline values: CDR1 MNHNS, CDR2 SASEGT. In DNA form, the CDR3 reads TGTGCCAGCAGTGTGGACAGGCTTCAAGAGACCCAGTACTTC. It specifies CASSVDRLQETQYF.

This sequence joins TRBV20-1 and TRBJ1-6; unclear D gene. This CDR3 comprises 13 residues. CDR1 DFQATT and CDR2 SNEGSKA come from the germline V gene (reference sequence). V was trimmed by 6 bases and J by 4 bases, leaving 10 bases between them. The CDR3 DNA sequence: TGCAGTGCCCCCAGCCGATATAATTCACCCCTCCACTTT. The encoded protein is CSAPSRYNSPLHF.

The chain combines TRBV25-1 with TRBJ2-2, with 9 nucleotides matching TRBD1. Germline assignment: CDR1 MGHDK and CDR2 SYGVNS. The V and J ends lost 3 bases and 4 bases, in that order; junction bases with no gene match: 6. The CDR3 totals 16 residues. CDR3 DNA sequence: TGTGCCAGCAGTGACTCGGACAGGGGCGGCACCGGGGAGCTGTTTTTT. The encoded protein is CASSDSDRGGTGELFF.

The chain links TRBV10-3 to TRBJ2-3; 10 bases fit TRBD2. The J segment lost 4 bases and the V segment lost 2 bases, leaving 3 bases of the junction unmatched. Germline assignment: CDR1 ENHRY and CDR2 SYGVKD. This CDR3 is built from 15 residues. The CDR3 DNA reads TGTGCCATCAGTGAGGGTCTAGCGGGGGCAGATACGCAGTATTTT. It is translated as CAISEGLAGADTQYF.

This clonotype was found many times. V gene TRBV20-1 combines with J gene TRBJ2-3, with 13 bases lining up with TRBD2. The ends lost 5 bases at V and 9 bases at J; junction bases unmatched: 8. The CDR3 loop spans 14 amino acids. Germline V lookup: CDR1 DFQATT, CDR2 SNEGSKA (reference sequence). CDR3 in amino acids: CSAWTSGGSGTQYF. Written as DNA, the CDR3 is TGCAGTGCTTGGACTAGCGGGGGTTCTGGGACGCAGTATTTT.

This clonotype was seen many times. The rearrangement links TRBV5-6 to TRBJ1-1; a possible D gene is TRBD1 (6 bases). CDR3 length equals 14 residues. Germline-derived CDR1 and CDR2 are SGHDT and YYEEEE. The V end lost 4 bases, the J end lost 1 base, and 11 bases lay between the germline ends. CDR3 in amino acids: CASSHGTRNTEAFF. CDR3 DNA: TGTGCCAGCAGCCATGGGACACGGAACACTGAAGCTTTCTTT.

The J gene is TRBJ1-3, the V gene TRBV29-1, with D uncertain. Trimming left V 2 bases short and J 0 bases short, with 5 bases between. The CDR3 extends over 13 amino acids. Germline CDR1 is SQVTM and CDR2 is ANQGSEA. CDR3 in DNA: TGCAGCGTTGAATCCAGCTCTGGAAACACCATATATTTT. Protein product: CSVESSSGNTIYF.

V usage is TRBV4-1 and J usage is TRBJ2-2, with D unclear. Trimming removed 0 bases at V and 1 base at J, with 3 bases between. CDR3 length: 14 residues. The germline V gene has CDR1 MGHRA and CDR2 YSYEKL. For the CDR3, the DNA is TGCGCCAGCAGCCAAGAAGTGAACACCGGGGAGCTGTTTTTT. Protein sequence: CASSQEVNTGELFF.

The chain has TRBV7-7 and TRBJ2-5, with 9 bases that match TRBD1. CDR3 length equals 15 residues. Trimming cost V 1 base and J 1 base; bases outside gene matches: 1. Germline loops: CDR1 SSHAT, CDR2 FNYEAQ (reference sequence). CDR3 sequence: CASSLEDRGQETQYF. The CDR3 bases are TGTGCCAGCAGCTTAGAGGACAGGGGCCAAGAGACCCAGTACTTC. Drawing the rest from reference TRBV7-7 and TRBJ2-5, the complete variable domain is GAGVSQSPRYKVTKRGQDVTLRCDPISSHATLYWYQQALGQGPEFLTYFNYEAQPDKSGLPSDRFSAERPEGSISTLTIQRTEQRDSAMYRCASSLEDRGQETQYFGPGTRLLVL.

This rearrangement joins TRBV27 to TRBJ2-7; D is undetermined. Per germline, CDR1 MNHEY and CDR2 SMNVEV (reference sequence). V was pared by 2 bases and J by 4 bases, with 9 bases between. This CDR3 has 13 residues. In DNA, the CDR3 is TGTGCCAGCAGTTTACAAGGTGGATACGAGCAGTACTTC. Translating it yields CASSLQGGYEQYF.

This clonotype was detected once. This sequence joins TRBV20-1 and TRBJ1-5; D gene ambiguous. The CDR3 is made up of 15 amino acids. V shed 0 bases and J shed 6 bases, with 15 bases lying between them. Germline V gives CDR1 DFQATT, CDR2 SNEGSKA (reference sequence). Here the CDR3 DNA reads TGCAGTGCTAGAGACCCCGACCGGATAAGTCAGCCCCAGCATTTT. It encodes CSARDPDRISQPQHF.

This clonotype was seen repeatedly, ten times or more. The gene calls are TRBV3-1 and TRBJ1-2; 7 bases match TRBD1. V trimming: 8 bases; J trimming: 0 bases; junction bases outside the gene matches: 15. CDR3 length: 17 residues. Germline V lookup: CDR1 LGHDT, CDR2 YNNKEL (reference sequence). The CDR3 sequence is CASRSARRGTANYGYTF. The CDR3 bases are TGTGCCAGCCGATCCGCGAGGCGGGGGACAGCTAACTATGGCTACACCTTC.

The chain links TRBV7-7 to TRBJ2-5; unclear D gene. Trimming removed 5 bases from V and 7 bases from J, with 17 bases in between. The CDR3 runs to 14 residues. CDR1 and CDR2 (germline): SSHAT, FNYEAQ (reference sequence). The CDR3 nucleotides are TGTGCCAGCAGCCTAACGCCTGTGGACGGGACCCAGTACTTC. This translates into CASSLTPVDGTQYF.

This clonotype appeared many times. CDR3 loop: CASSLQGNYGYTF. The CDR3, as DNA: TGCGCCAGCAGCTTACAGGGGAACTATGGCTACACCTTC. This chain connects TRBV5-1 to TRBJ1-2; 7 bases align to TRBD1. The germline gives CDR1 SGHRS, CDR2 YFSETQ. Unmatched junction bases numbered 0, after V lost 2 bases and J lost 2 bases. This CDR3 has 13 amino acids.

This clonotype was detected only a few times. The rearrangement joins TRBV5-1 to TRBJ1-1; D is uncertain. CDR1 is SGHRS and CDR2 is YFSETQ in the germline V gene. The CDR3 spans 16 residues. Trimming took 3 bases from V and 1 from J, leaving 16 bases between them. CDR3 protein: CASSYGLRAQNTEAFF. CDR3 nucleotides: TGCGCCAGCAGCTACGGACTTCGGGCGCAGAACACTGAAGCTTTCTTT.

Many counts were recorded for this clonotype. J is TRBJ2-1 and V is TRBV5-4; D is tentatively TRBD1 or TRBD2 (6 bases each). Germline CDR1 is SGHNT and CDR2 is YYREEE (reference sequence). Trimming took 5 bases from V and 0 from J, leaving 18 bases between them. The CDR3 is 17 amino acids. CDR3 amino acids: CASRPAGGAGSYNEQFF. The CDR3 DNA reads TGTGCCAGCAGGCCCGCCGGGGGCGCGGGCTCCTACAATGAGCAGTTCTTC. The full variable domain, completed using reference TRBV5-4 and TRBJ2-1, is ETGVTQSPTHLIKTRGQQVTLRCSSQSGHNTVSWYQQALGQGPQFIFQYYREEENGRGNFPPRFSGLQFPNYSSELNVNALELDDSALYLCASRPAGGAGSYNEQFFGPGTRLTVL.

This clonotype was seen a few times. The rearrangement joins TRBV12-3 or TRBV12-4 to TRBJ2-3; a possible D gene is TRBD2 (7 bases). V was pared by 3 bases and J by 5 bases, with 15 bases between. The CDR3 consists of 15 residues. In DNA, the CDR3 is TGTGCCAGCAGTTTTGGGGGCGGGAGTGGAGATACGCAGTATTTT. Protein sequence: CASSFGGGSGDTQYF.

The chain is built from TRBV9 and TRBJ2-2; 11 bases match TRBD2. In germline, CDR1 is SGDLS, CDR2 YYNGEE. The CDR3 consists of 13 residues. The V segment lost 4 bases and the J segment 9 bases; nucleotides outside the gene matches: 2. The CDR3, as DNA: TGTGCCAGCAGCCAGACTAGCGGGAGGGAGCTGTTTTTT. Translating it yields CASSQTSGRELFF.

This clonotype was observed at least ten times. V usage is TRBV19 and J usage is TRBJ1-5; D is ambiguous. CDR3 size: 13 residues. Trimming shortened V by 6 bases and J by 0 bases, and 6 bases separated the two germline ends. Germline lookup yields CDR1 LNHDA and CDR2 SQIVND (reference sequence). CDR3 region: CASSQDSNQPQHF. The CDR3 coding sequence is TGTGCCAGTAGCCAGGATAGCAATCAGCCCCAGCATTTT.

This sequence joins TRBV5-4 and TRBJ2-3; a weak D match, TRBD2 (5 bases). Trimming stripped 4 bases from V and 5 bases from J, with 11 bases between. This CDR3 has 13 amino acids. Germline V lookup: CDR1 SGHNT, CDR2 YYREEE (reference sequence). The CDR3 spells CASSRGYKDTQYF. CDR3 DNA: TGTGCCAGCAGCCGCGGGTACAAAGATACGCAGTATTTT.

This clonotype was seen ten or more times. The V call is TRBV2, the J call TRBJ2-1, with TRBD1 as a possible D gene (7 bases). Trimming removed 8 bases at V and 4 bases at J, with 12 bases between. The CDR3 spans 13 residues. The germline gives CDR1 SNHLY, CDR2 FYNNEI. CDR3 sequence: CASAGQTYNEQFF. As DNA, the CDR3 is TGTGCCAGCGCGGGACAGACATACAATGAGCAGTTCTTC. The full variable domain, rest sourced from reference TRBV2 and TRBJ2-1, is EPEVTQTPSHQVTQMGQEVILRCVPISNHLYFYWYRQILGQKVEFLVSFYNNEISEKSEIFDDQFSVERPDGSNFTLKIRSTKLEDSAMYFCASAGQTYNEQFFGPGTRLTVL.

The table lists this clonotype with many counts. The chain is built from TRBV19 and TRBJ1-5; D possibly corresponds to TRBD1 (5 bases). Germline V gives CDR1 LNHDA, CDR2 SQIVND (reference sequence). The V end lost 5 bases, the J end lost 1 base, and 12 bases lay between the germline ends. The CDR3 contains 15 residues. The CDR3 sequence is CASSSTGMSNQPQHF. The CDR3 coding sequence is TGTGCCAGTAGTTCCACAGGTATGAGCAATCAGCCCCAGCATTTT.

Ten or more counts support this clonotype. This sequence joins TRBV15 and TRBJ1-1; D uncertain. This CDR3 is 13 amino acids long. Germline V gene lookup returns CDR1 LNHNV and CDR2 YYDKDF (reference sequence). Trimming left V 4 bases short and J 0 bases short, with 6 bases between. CDR3 DNA sequence: TGTGCCACCAGCAAAGGCCTGAACACTGAAGCTTTCTTT. It encodes CATSKGLNTEAFF.

CDR3 sequence reads: CASSRLGQGNEKLFF. In DNA form, the CDR3 reads TGTGCCAGTAGTAGACTGGGACAGGGAAACGAAAAACTGTTTTTT. The V and J genes are TRBV19 and TRBJ1-4, with 9 bases that match TRBD1. CDR1 and CDR2 from the germline V gene are LNHDA and SQIVND (reference sequence). Trimming at V came to 4 bases and at J to 8 bases, leaving 8 bases not matched to a gene. The CDR3 totals 15 residues.

This clonotype appeared a few times. The chain has TRBV4-1 and TRBJ2-5; D might be TRBD2 (6 bases). V gave up 0 bases and J gave up 0 bases, with 11 bases separating them. Per the germline V gene, CDR1 is MGHRA and CDR2 is YSYEKL. This CDR3 region has 16 residues. The CDR3 DNA reads TGCGCCAGCAGCCAAGATAGCGGTGTAAACCAAGAGACCCAGTACTTC. Protein product: CASSQDSGVNQETQYF.

This chain joins TRBV2 and TRBJ2-1, with 8 bases lining up with TRBD1. The CDR3 loop spans 16 amino acids. V shed 6 bases, J shed 0 bases, and the junction held 7 bases outside the gene matches. The V gene's germline CDR1 is SNHLY and CDR2 FYNNEI. In DNA form, the CDR3 reads TGTGCCAGCAGGCCCGGTACAGGGGGCTCCTACAATGAGCAGTTCTTC. It encodes CASRPGTGGSYNEQFF.

The chain carries TRBV6-5 and TRBJ1-1; TRBD1 might be the D (6 bases). V gave up 0 bases and J gave up 6 bases, with 20 bases separating them. The length of the CDR3 is 17 residues. Per germline, CDR1 MNHEY and CDR2 SVGAGI. CDR3 residues: CASSYSIGGRGQAEAFF. Here the CDR3 DNA reads TGTGCCAGCAGTTACTCTATCGGGGGGCGAGGTCAGGCTGAAGCTTTCTTT.

The table lists this clonotype with a few counts. This chain connects TRBV10-2 to TRBJ2-7; TRBD1 might be the D (5 bases). V was trimmed by 3 bases and J by 2 bases, leaving 14 bases between them. The CDR3 is made up of 15 amino acids. Germline CDR1 is WSHSY and CDR2 is SAAADI. The CDR3 coding sequence is TGCGCCAGCAGTGACGTGGCAGGGCAAGCCTACGAGCAGTACTTC. Protein product: CASSDVAGQAYEQYF.

This clonotype has a handful of counts. V usage is TRBV5-1 and J usage is TRBJ2-5; 8 bases fit TRBD1. After removal of 0 bases from V and 4 bases from J, the junction contained 11 bases not matched to a gene. Germline V CDR1 and CDR2: SGHRS, YFSETQ. This CDR3 has 17 residues. The DNA for the CDR3 is TGCGCCAGCAGCTTGGGGACAGGGCCAACCGGGTTAGAGACCCAGTACTTC. This translates into CASSLGTGPTGLETQYF.

The chain carries TRBV12-3 or TRBV12-4 and TRBJ1-2; no firm D call. The CDR3 is 13 residues long. The ends were cut back, 3 bases at V and 5 bases at J, with 10 bases in the middle. The CDR3: CASSLSATYGYTF. The CDR3 DNA reads as TGTGCCAGCAGTTTGTCAGCCACGTATGGCTACACCTTC.